This TCR beta chain derives from a study of T cells in Graves' hyperthyroidism and ophthalmopathy. Patients having uncontrolled infection, another autoimmune disease, pregnancy or lactation were not included. This clonotype appeared many times. What it binds is not known. Study outcomes and limitations: Prediction of ophthalmopathy progression came a median 6.5 months pre-onset. The majority of expanded thyroid clonotypes above 0.001 also appeared in blood.

Amplified TCR beta CDR3 regions derived from RNA transcripts. During a first-round RT-PCR of the TCR CDR3, the HTBI primer set was used. MiXCR, applied by TCRdb to the multiplex PCR reads, yields one record per CDR3 protein. Of about 380,000 distinct CDR3 sequences listed, roughly 13% are singletons. With 4 bases removed from V and 4 bases from J, the gap between germline ends came to 9 bases. This CDR3 has 12 residues. Germline lookup yields CDR1 SGHTS and CDR2 YDEGEE. The source material was blood. The chain uses TRBV5-8 and TRBJ2-7; D perhaps matches TRBD1 (5 bases). The TCR was taken from a man younger than 40 with Graves' hyperthyroidism that later progressed to Graves' ophthalmopathy. The CDR3 DNA sequence: TGTGCCAGCAGCAAAAGGGGTTACGAGCAGTACTTC. Translation: CASSKRGYEQYF.